Listed below are T cell receptor beta chains from one sample, sequenced in a study of cytomegalovirus exposure and HLA in healthy donors. The protocol was immunoSEQ multiplex PCR, while the TCRdb copy is restricted to in-frame clones and leaves out a portion. This table has under 130,000 clones, under 80% appearing once. What was sequenced was PBMCs. The source of these receptors is a woman under 30 in good health and CMV-seropositive. The CDR3 runs from the conserved cysteine through the conserved F or W. A D gene is named only where the DNA matches it firmly. Only part of the rows carry a size: once, few, many, or a class if the clone is expanded.

>TRBV10-3|TRBD2|TRBJ2-7|.
CAISRGGDSYEQYF
TGTGCCATCAGCCGTGGGGGGGACTCCTACGAGCAGTACTTC
>TRBV4-3|TRBD2|TRBJ2-1|.
CASSLRTSGIEQFF
TGCGCCAGCAGCCTCCGGACTAGCGGGATCGAGCAGTTCTTC
>TRBV4-3|.|TRBJ1-1|.
CASSQARANTEAFF
TGCGCCAGCAGCCAAGCCAGGGCGAACACTGAAGCTTTCTTT
>TRBV6-5|TRBD2|TRBJ2-2|.
CASSPPGLVPGELFF
TGTGCCAGCAGCCCTCCAGGACTAGTCCCCGGGGAGCTGTTTTTT
>TRBV6-1|.|TRBJ1-2|.
CASSPGRDYGYTF
TGTGCCAGCAGCCCCGGGAGGGACTATGGCTACACCTTC
>TRBV25-1|.|TRBJ1-5|.
CASSPRGGDSNQPQHF
TGTGCCAGCAGTCCTCGGGGGGGGGACAGCAATCAGCCCCAGCATTTT
>TRBV7-6|TRBD2|TRBJ2-7|.
CASSFPLAGKHEQYF
TGTGCCAGCAGCTTCCCGCTAGCGGGGAAACACGAGCAGTACTTC
>TRBV7-2|.|TRBJ2-1|.
CASSYPLSRSWAPYNEQFF
TGTGCCAGCAGTTATCCCCTGTCCCGCAGTTGGGCCCCGTACAATGAGCAGTTCTTC
>TRBV23-1|TRBD2|TRBJ2-2|.
CASSQSWAGGPPLGGELFF
TGCGCCAGCAGTCAATCATGGGCGGGGGGCCCTCCCTTAGGCGGGGAGCTGTTTTTT
>TRBV28|.|TRBJ1-1|.
CASRSTVYTEAFF
TGTGCCAGCAGATCTACAGTTTACACTGAAGCTTTCTTT
>TRBV27|TRBD2|TRBJ2-1|once
CASSLGGRPYNEQFF
TGTGCCAGCAGTTTAGGCGGGAGGCCCTACAATGAGCAGTTCTTC
>TRBV11-1|.|TRBJ1-3|.
CASSLVAGPGNTIYF
TGTGCCAGCAGCTTAGTTGCGGGGCCTGGAAACACCATATATTTT
>TRBV5-1|TRBD2|TRBJ2-3|.
CASSPGGLAGGSTDTQYF
TGCGCCAGCAGCCCTGGGGGACTAGCGGGGGGGAGCACAGATACGCAGTATTTT
>TRBV10-3|.|TRBJ2-4|.
CATTTGPKDKNIQYF
TGTGCCACCACCACAGGACCCAAAGATAAAAACATTCAGTACTTC
>TRBV7-9|TRBD1|TRBJ1-2|.
CASSRDRTNYGYTF
TGTGCCAGCAGTCGGGACAGGACGAACTATGGCTACACCTTC
>TRBV9|TRBD2|TRBJ2-2|few
CASSPRTSGVTGELFF
TGTGCCAGCAGCCCCCGGACTAGCGGGGTCACCGGGGAGCTGTTTTTT
>TRBV10-3|TRBD2|TRBJ2-5|.
CAIRETSGAHQETQYF
TGTGCCATCAGGGAGACTAGCGGGGCCCACCAAGAGACCCAGTACTTC
>TRBV30|.|TRBJ1-4|.
CAWSPGLGDEKLFF
TGTGCCTGGAGCCCGGGACTGGGGGATGAAAAACTGTTTTTT
>TRBV6-4|.|TRBJ2-1|.
CASSDGPGFGNEQFF
TGTGCCAGCAGTGACGGACCAGGGTTTGGCAATGAGCAGTTCTTC
>TRBV6-5|TRBD2|TRBJ2-1|.
CASSGGADNEQFF
TGTGCCAGCTCGGGAGGAGCGGACAATGAGCAGTTCTTC
>TRBV28|.|TRBJ1-4|.
CASSSFGTTNEKLFF
TGTGCCAGCAGTTCGTTCGGGACAACAAATGAAAAACTGTTTTTT
>TRBV6-6|.|TRBJ1-2|.
CASSSDYGYTF
TGTGCCAGCAGTTCAGACTATGGCTACACCTTC
>TRBV6-6|TRBD1|TRBJ2-2|.
CASRRQGGGELFF
TGTGCCAGCAGGAGACAGGGGGGCGGGGAGCTGTTTTTT
>TRBV5-1|TRBD1|TRBJ1-1|.
CASSLGFLRSGSQGDTEAFF
TGCGCCAGCAGCTTGGGTTTTTTGAGGTCAGGATCTCAGGGGGACACTGAAGCTTTCTTT
>TRBV19|TRBD1|TRBJ1-2|.
CASRVGTAGNYGYTF
TGTGCCAGTAGGGTAGGGACAGCTGGGAACTATGGCTACACCTTC
>TRBV2|TRBD1|TRBJ1-1|.
CASSPRDRSTEAFF
TGTGCCAGCAGTCCCAGGGACAGAAGCACTGAAGCTTTCTTT
>TRBV2|.|TRBJ1-1|.
CANGRLRNTEAFF
TGTGCCAACGGAAGACTAAGGAACACTGAAGCTTTCTTT
>TRBV28|TRBD2|TRBJ2-7|few
CASSGPGLASTDEQYF
TGTGCCAGCAGTGGGCCGGGACTAGCTAGTACCGACGAGCAGTACTTC
>TRBV7-9|.|TRBJ1-1|.
CASSLDSNTEAFF
TGTGCCAGCAGCTTAGACAGCAACACTGAAGCTTTCTTT
>TRBV10-3|TRBD1|TRBJ1-5|.
CAVGQANQPQHF
TGTGCCGTGGGACAGGCAAATCAGCCCCAGCATTTT
>TRBV11-2|.|TRBJ2-3|.
CASSSTQANTQYF
TGTGCCAGCAGTTCAACCCAAGCTAATACGCAGTATTTT
>TRBV6-6|.|TRBJ2-3|.
CASSYSGGTWSDTQYF
TGTGCCAGCAGTTACTCTGGCGGGACTTGGTCAGATACGCAGTATTTT